This TCR beta chain was sequenced during a study of blood T cell repertoires in COVID-19. The germline V gene has CDR1 MNHEY and CDR2 SVGEGT. V shed 2 bases, J shed 3 bases, and the junction held 3 bases outside the gene matches. The CDR3 loop spans 15 amino acids. Original methodology: Reference gene primers were amplified, and this amplification served to estimate nucleated cell counts. The repertoire was sequenced with immunoSEQ multiplex PCR; TCRdb's copy has only in-frame clones and lacks some. That table supplies the V and J calls and clone size; D and trimming were determined from the DNA. Of 200,000 or so clones in the sample, approximately 80% are singletons; the top ten hold about 10%.

Sequenced: peripheral blood. The gene calls are TRBV6-2 or TRBV6-3 and TRBJ2-3, with 9 bases lining up with TRBD2. The TCR was taken from a woman at least 80 years old with acute or convalescent COVID-19. This chain's CDR3 is CASSYALAGTDTQYF. CDR3 nucleotides: TGTGCCAGCAGTTACGCGCTAGCGGGGACAGATACGCAGTATTTT.